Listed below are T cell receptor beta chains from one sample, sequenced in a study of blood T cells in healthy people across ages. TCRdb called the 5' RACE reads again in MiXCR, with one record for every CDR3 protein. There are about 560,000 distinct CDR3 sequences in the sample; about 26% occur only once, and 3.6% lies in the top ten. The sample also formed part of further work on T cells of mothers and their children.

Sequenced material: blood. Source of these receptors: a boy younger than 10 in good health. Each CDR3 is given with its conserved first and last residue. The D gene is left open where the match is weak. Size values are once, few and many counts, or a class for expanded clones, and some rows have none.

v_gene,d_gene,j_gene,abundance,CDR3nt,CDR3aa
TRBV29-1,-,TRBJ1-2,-,TGCAGCGGGGGTCAGGCGGCGGATGGCTACACCTTC,CSGGQAADGYTF
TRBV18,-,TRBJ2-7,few,TGTGCCAGCTCACCACCACAGGGAAGCTACGAGCAGTACTTC,CASSPPQGSYEQYF
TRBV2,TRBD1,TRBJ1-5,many,TGTGCCAGCAATCCGGGACAGGTGGACAATCAGCCCCAGCATTTT,CASNPGQVDNQPQHF
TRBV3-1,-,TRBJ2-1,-,TGTGCCAGCAGCCAAGATCTGTCGGGCCGGAGCTCCTACAATGAGCAGTTCTTC,CASSQDLSGRSSYNEQFF
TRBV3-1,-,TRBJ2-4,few,TGTGCCAGCAGCCAGGCAGCGAATCCAAACATTCAGTACTTC,CASSQAANPNIQYF
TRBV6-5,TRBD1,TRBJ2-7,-,TGTGCCAGCAGCGGGACAGGGGGAAATGCCGAGCAGTACTTC,CASSGTGGNAEQYF
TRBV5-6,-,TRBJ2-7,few,TGTGCCAGCAGGCGGGCCCCCAACCCCCACGAGCAGTACTTC,CASRRAPNPHEQYF
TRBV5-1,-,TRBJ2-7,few,TGCGCCAGCAGCTTGTCAACTAGCCTAACCTACGAGCAGTACTTC,CASSLSTSLTYEQYF
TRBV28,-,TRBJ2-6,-,TGTGCCAGCAGGGGACGGGACACCAACTCTGGGGCCAACGTCCTGACTTTC,CASRGRDTNSGANVLTF
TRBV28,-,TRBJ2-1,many,TGTGCCAGCAGTCGACAGGGAGGGCTCTCCTACAATGAGCAGTTCTTC,CASSRQGGLSYNEQFF
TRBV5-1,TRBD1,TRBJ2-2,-,TGCGCCAGCAGCGGAAAGACAGGGGCCGGGGAGCTGTTTTTT,CASSGKTGAGELFF
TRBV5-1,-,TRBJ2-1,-,TGCGCCAGCAGCAGCGCGGCGGGATACAATGAGCAGTTCTTC,CASSSAAGYNEQFF